The 27 T cell receptor beta chains in this list originate from one sample, sequenced in a study of blood T cell repertoires in COVID-19. Assay: immunoSEQ multiplex PCR; the TCRdb copy retains only in-frame clones and omits some. The sample includes tens of thousands of clones, approximately 85% of them seen just once. The sequenced sample was peripheral blood. The receptors originated from a human donor in a cohort sampled during active COVID-19.

The V and J genes are TRBV27 and TRBJ1-5; a possible D gene is TRBD1 (6 bases). The CDR3 loop spans 16 amino acids. The V gene's germline CDR1 is MNHEY and CDR2 SMNVEV (reference sequence). Trimming left V 6 bases short and J 3 bases short, with 18 bases between. The CDR3 region is CASRSIPGAPNQPQHF. CDR3 in DNA: TGTGCCAGCAGATCGATCCCAGGGGCACCCAATCAGCCCCAGCATTTT.

This clone was detected once. Here the CDR3 DNA reads TGTGCCACCCTGCTGACACCGAATCAGCCCCAGCATTTT. Amino acids: CATLLTPNQPQHF. V usage is TRBV27 and J usage is TRBJ1-5, with D unresolved. The V gene's germline CDR1 is MNHEY and CDR2 SMNVEV (reference sequence). Trimming stripped 10 bases from V and 4 bases from J, with 14 bases between. The CDR3 spans 13 residues.

The chain carries TRBV27 and TRBJ2-5; no definite D call. The V and J ends lost 3 bases and 4 bases respectively, with 9 bases between them. The CDR3 length is 13 residues. Germline values: CDR1 MNHEY, CDR2 SMNVEV (reference sequence). This CDR3 reads CASSFGSIETQYF. CDR3 bases: TGTGCCAGCAGTTTTGGTTCTATAGAGACCCAGTACTTC.

The CDR3 nucleotides are TGTGCCTGGAGTGTAACGGGGGTCGGCGAGCAGTACTTC. It yields the protein CAWSVTGVGEQYF. The chain employs TRBV30 and TRBJ2-7; possible D gene TRBD2, 6 bases. The germline V gene has CDR1 GTSNPN and CDR2 SVGIG (reference sequence). V was shortened by 0 bases and J by 6 bases, with 12 bases between the two germline ends. The CDR3 runs 13 residues.

This chain links TRBV5-1 with TRBJ2-2; the D gene is possibly TRBD2 (5 bases). The CDR3 length is 15 residues. Germline-derived CDR1 and CDR2 are SGHRS and YFSETQ. V lost 2 bases to trimming and J lost 2 bases, with 10 bases between them. CDR3 residues: CASSFSGINTGELFF. CDR3 nucleotides: TGCGCCAGCAGCTTTTCCGGGATTAACACCGGGGAGCTGTTTTTT.

This rearrangement joins TRBV7-2 to TRBJ2-3; TRBD2 matches 8 bases. The germline V gene has CDR1 SGHTA and CDR2 FQGNSA. V lost 1 base and J lost 3; bases outside the gene matches: 6. The CDR3 runs 16 residues. The CDR3 spells CASSLGARGGTDTQYF. The CDR3 DNA sequence: TGTGCCAGCAGCTTAGGAGCTCGGGGGGGGACAGATACGCAGTATTTT.

CDR3 nucleotides: TGTGCCAGTAGTAGGGGGCTGAACACTGAAGCTTTCTTT. Amino acids: CASSRGLNTEAFF. This chain links TRBV19 with TRBJ1-1, with D possibly TRBD1 on 6 matching bases. The CDR3 spans 13 residues. Per germline, CDR1 LNHDA and CDR2 SQIVND (reference sequence). Deletions cut 4 bases from V and 0 bases from J, with 6 bases between.

V and J are TRBV24-1 and TRBJ2-5; 8 bases align to TRBD1. Germline lookup yields CDR1 KGHDR and CDR2 SFDVKD. With V trimmed by 5 bases and J by 0 bases, 4 bases remained unmatched. The CDR3 extends over 15 amino acids. CDR3 in DNA: TGTGCCACCAGTGTTCGGACAGGGAACCAAGAGACCCAGTACTTC. Protein product: CATSVRTGNQETQYF.

This clone showed up just a few times. The V gene is TRBV7-2, the J gene TRBJ1-6; 9 bases align to TRBD1. Germline values: CDR1 SGHTA, CDR2 FQGNSA. This CDR3 is built from 15 residues. Germline trimming cut 5 bases from V and 7 bases from J; bases unmatched to any gene: 6. The CDR3 sequence is CASSTPGTGNSPLHF. CDR3 nucleotides: TGTGCCAGCAGCACCCCCGGGACAGGGAATTCACCCCTCCACTTT.

The CDR3 coding sequence is TGTGCCAGTACCGCCCAGCGGGCAGCCACAGATACGCAGTATTTT. Protein sequence: CASTAQRAATDTQYF. J is TRBJ2-3 and V is TRBV19, with D tentatively TRBD2 (6 bases). Trimming cost V 7 bases and J 2 bases, with 16 bases left between them. This CDR3 has 15 amino acids. Germline V gene sequence: CDR1 LNHDA, CDR2 SQIVND (reference sequence).

The chain recombines TRBV11-1 with TRBJ1-1; D gene unclear. This CDR3 contains 14 residues. V was shortened by 6 bases and J by 0 bases, with 11 bases between the two germline ends. The germline V gene has CDR1 SGHAT and CDR2 FQDESV (reference sequence). CDR3 coding DNA: TGTGCCAGCAGGACAACGCGACTGAACACTGAAGCTTTCTTT. Amino acid sequence: CASRTTRLNTEAFF.

The genes are TRBV7-2 and TRBJ2-7, with D unclear. The germline gives CDR1 SGHTA, CDR2 FQGNSA. The CDR3 runs 11 residues. Trimming stripped 4 bases from V and 6 bases from J, with 7 bases between. In DNA, the CDR3 is TGTGCCAGCAGCTCTACTATCGAGCAGTACTTC. It translates to CASSSTIEQYF.

The V and J genes are TRBV11-3 and TRBJ2-7; 8 bases are shared with TRBD1. Germline lookup yields CDR1 SGHNT and CDR2 YENEEA. The junction had 6 bases not matched to a gene; V was cut back by 5 bases and J by 9 bases. The length of the CDR3 is 12 residues. CDR3 DNA: TGTGCCAGCAGCCAAGGAGGGACAGGGCAGTACTTC. This gives the protein CASSQGGTGQYF.

The chain uses TRBV24-1 and TRBJ1-3; no firm D call. The V and J ends lost 5 bases and 2 bases respectively, with 6 bases between them. The germline CDR1 and CDR2 sequences are KGHDR and SFDVKD. The CDR3 sequence is 13 residues long. The CDR3 DNA is TGTGCCACCAGTGCCGGGACTGGAAACACCATATATTTT. This encodes CATSAGTGNTIYF.

This chain uses TRBV7-8 with TRBJ2-7, with TRBD1 identical over 7 bases. CDR3 length: 15 amino acids. Germline CDR1 is SGHVS and CDR2 is FQNEAQ. V shed 1 base, J shed 2 bases, and the junction held 5 bases outside the gene matches. This CDR3 is CASSLEGARTYEQYF. In DNA, the CDR3 is TGTGCCAGCAGCTTAGAGGGGGCCCGAACCTACGAGCAGTACTTC.

The chain uses TRBV11-3 and TRBJ2-1; the match to TRBD1 covers 10 bases. CDR1 is SGHNT, CDR2 YENEEA, per germline. The CDR3 length is 15 residues. J was trimmed by 4 bases and V by 5 bases; bases with no gene match: 5. CDR3 nucleotide sequence: TGTGCCAGCAGCGCAGGGGGACAGGGGTACAATGAGCAGTTCTTC. Residues: CASSAGGQGYNEQFF.

This sequence joins TRBV27 and TRBJ1-6; possibly TRBD1 for D (5 bases). Germline CDR1 reads MNHEY; CDR2 reads SMNVEV (reference sequence). Trimming removed 2 bases at V and 9 bases at J, with 5 bases between. The CDR3 runs to 12 residues. CDR3 in amino acids: CASSLRGSPLHF. The CDR3 bases are TGTGCCAGCAGTTTAAGGGGTTCACCCCTCCACTTT.

The chain recombines TRBV5-5 with TRBJ1-2; 7 bases are shared with TRBD1. The V gene end was trimmed by 1 base and the J gene end by 3 bases; junction bases not matched to a gene: 3. CDR3 size: 14 residues. Per germline, CDR1 SGHKS and CDR2 YYEKEE (reference sequence). CDR3 nucleotide sequence: TGTGCCAGCAGCTTGTCTGGACAGGACTATGGCTACACCTTC. Protein sequence: CASSLSGQDYGYTF.

The chain recombines TRBV11-3 with TRBJ1-1, with a possible D match to TRBD1 (5 bases). V was trimmed by 3 bases and J by 1 base, leaving 6 bases between them. In germline, CDR1 is SGHNT, CDR2 YENEEA. This CDR3 spans 13 amino acids. CDR3 sequence (DNA): TGTGCCAGCAGCTTCGACAGGAACACTGAAGCTTTCTTT. It yields the protein CASSFDRNTEAFF.

The V call is TRBV7-3, the J call TRBJ2-3, with TRBD2 matching 8 bases. V lost 5 bases and J lost 6; bases outside the gene matches: 4. Looked up from germline, CDR1 is SGHTA and CDR2 is FQGTGA. This CDR3 has 13 amino acids. CDR3 region: CASSPGGADTQYF. The CDR3 coding sequence is TGTGCCAGCAGCCCCGGGGGGGCGGATACGCAGTATTTT.

J is TRBJ1-5 and V is TRBV19, with D unresolved. With 8 bases removed from V and 0 bases from J, the gap between germline ends came to 14 bases. There are 15 residues in the CDR3. Germline CDR1 LNHDA, CDR2 SQIVND (reference sequence). In DNA form, the CDR3 reads TGTGCCAGTGTATTTAGAGTTCTTAGCAATCAGCCCCAGCATTTT. Its protein is CASVFRVLSNQPQHF.

The chain joins TRBV4-3 to TRBJ2-4; 9 bases are shared with TRBD2. The CDR3 contains 19 residues. Germline V gene data show CDR1 as LGHNA and CDR2 as YSLEER. With 0 bases clipped from V and 0 bases from J, the junction kept 9 bases outside the gene matches. The chain's CDR3 is CASSQDQAGGNLAKNIQYF. The CDR3, as DNA: TGCGCCAGCAGCCAAGATCAAGCGGGAGGCAACTTAGCCAAAAACATTCAGTACTTC.

The chain couples TRBV19 to TRBJ1-6; 9 bases map to TRBD1. CDR3 size: 15 residues. CDR1 and CDR2 from the germline V gene are LNHDA and SQIVND (reference sequence). V dropped 5 bases and J dropped 7; count of bases not matched to a gene: 6. The CDR3 sequence is CASSGNTGGNSPLHF. The DNA of the CDR3 is TGTGCCAGTAGTGGCAATACAGGGGGCAATTCACCCCTCCACTTT.

This clone came up once. The chain employs TRBV11-2 and TRBJ2-2; TRBD1 is a possible D gene (5 bases). Trimming pared 5 bases from V and 7 bases from J, leaving 20 bases between. This CDR3 has 16 residues. CDR1 is SGHAT, CDR2 FQNNGV, per germline. The CDR3 DNA is TGTGCCAGCAGCCAGAACCCAGGGCCTCCAGACGGGGAGCTGTTTTTT. This translates into CASSQNPGPPDGELFF.

The gene calls are TRBV7-2 and TRBJ2-7; D may be TRBD1 (6 bases). V lost 5 bases, J lost 2 bases, and 16 bases lay in between. This CDR3 has 15 residues. The germline gives CDR1 SGHTA, CDR2 FQGNSA. The CDR3 reads CASSPSRDITYEQYF. The CDR3 DNA follows: TGTGCCAGCAGCCCATCTCGGGACATTACCTACGAGCAGTACTTC.

The V gene is TRBV19, the J gene TRBJ1-3; 9 nucleotides agree with TRBD1. Per germline, CDR1 LNHDA and CDR2 SQIVND (reference sequence). V lost 6 bases, J lost 3 bases, and 9 bases stayed unmatched. This CDR3 is 16 amino acids long. The CDR3 loop reads CASRPKQGAYGNTIYF. CDR3 DNA sequence: TGTGCCAGTAGACCAAAACAGGGGGCGTATGGAAACACCATATATTTT.

This clone was seen once. The J gene is TRBJ1-3, the V gene TRBV15; D call uncertain. Trimming took off 0 bases at V and 0 bases at J, with 9 bases between the two ends. Germline loops: CDR1 LNHNV, CDR2 YYDKDF (reference sequence). This CDR3 spans 16 amino acids. The CDR3 DNA reads as TGTGCCACCAGCAGAGATCCAACGGGCTCTGGAAACACCATATATTTT. This gives the protein CATSRDPTGSGNTIYF. The full variable domain, its missing parts supplied by reference TRBV15 and TRBJ1-3, is DAMVIQNPRYQVTQFGKPVTLSCSQTLNHNVMYWYQQKSSQAPKLLFHYYDKDFNNEADTPDNFQSRRPNTSFCFLDIRSPGLGDTAMYLCATSRDPTGSGNTIYFGEGSWLTVV.